This passage covers 18 T cell receptor beta chains from one sample sequenced in a study of T cell repertoires in cytomegalovirus infection. These receptors' targets are unknown. TCRdb analysed the reads with MiXCR anew, one entry per CDR3 protein. Among about 340,000 distinct CDR3 sequences listed, almost 30% were seen once. This material consisted of cultured PBMCs, taken from culture after CMV antigen stimulation. These receptors originate from a human donor in good health (CMV status not recorded). Some clones in this sample may be carry-over from other donors' samples.

The J gene is TRBJ2-7, the V gene TRBV7-2; 8 bases fit TRBD1. CDR3 length: 14 amino acids. Germline V gives CDR1 SGHTA, CDR2 FQGNSA. The V segment lost 3 bases and the J segment 5 bases; nucleotides outside the gene matches: 6. CDR3 amino acids: CASSFTTGVDEQYF. CDR3 coding DNA: TGTGCCAGCAGCTTCACGACAGGGGTAGACGAGCAGTACTTC.

V usage is TRBV2 and J usage is TRBJ2-7; D remains ambiguous. In germline, CDR1 is SNHLY, CDR2 FYNNEI. This CDR3 is 13 amino acids long. Trimming removed 1 base at V and 0 bases at J, with 4 bases between. Here the CDR3 reads CASSEGNSYEQYF. Written as DNA, the CDR3 is TGTGCCAGCAGTGAAGGCAACTCCTACGAGCAGTACTTC.

The chain uses TRBV4-1 and TRBJ1-1; 10 nucleotides agree with TRBD1. The CDR3 loop spans 16 amino acids. Germline assignment: CDR1 MGHRA and CDR2 YSYEKL. V shed 3 bases and J 7 bases; nucleotides not matched to a gene: 11. The CDR3 nucleotides read TGCGCCAGCAGCCACCCGACAGGGGGCGGGAGGGATGAAGCTTTCTTT. This translates into CASSHPTGGGRDEAFF.

This chain joins TRBV11-2 and TRBJ2-1, with 13 bases matching TRBD2. Germline CDR1 and CDR2: SGHAT and FQNNGV. The CDR3 is 14 amino acids. Losses at the gene ends were 8 bases for V and 8 bases for J; bases not matched to a gene: 6. CDR3 loop: CASGGTSGVDEQFF. Here the CDR3 DNA reads TGTGCCAGCGGCGGGACTAGCGGGGTTGATGAGCAGTTCTTC.

On this clonotype: With a much larger clone just one base away, this may be a read error. Likely a read error: the CDR3 ends without its conserved phenylalanine or tryptophan. The rearrangement links TRBV7-3 to TRBJ2-1, with D tentatively TRBD2 (6 bases). Trimming pared 2 bases from V and 7 bases from J, leaving 9 bases between. Germline lookup yields CDR1 SGHTA and CDR2 FQGTGA. The CDR3 length is 13 residues. CDR3 protein: CASSLGGKNEQFS. CDR3 coding DNA: TGTGCCAGCAGCTTAGGGGGGAAAAATGAGCAGTTCTCC.

The chain combines TRBV20-1 with TRBJ2-3; D may be TRBD2 (6 bases). CDR1 is DFQATT and CDR2 is SNEGSKA in the germline V gene (reference sequence). V shed 0 bases and J shed 0 bases, with 10 bases lying between them. This CDR3 is 15 amino acids long. The DNA for the CDR3 is TGCAGTGCTAGAGATTTCCGGGGGAGCACAGATACGCAGTATTTT. As protein: CSARDFRGSTDTQYF.

A note on this clonotype: At one end the junction does not follow the germline gene, possibly because of a read error. The chain links TRBV4-1 to TRBJ2-6; 7 nucleotides agree with TRBD1. This CDR3 region has 15 residues. CDR1 is MGHRA, CDR2 YSYEKL, per germline. CDR3 residues: CASSKGANGANVLTF. The CDR3 coding sequence is TGTGCCAGCAGTAAGGGGGCAAATGGGGCCAACGTCCTGACTTTC.

V usage is TRBV12-3 or TRBV12-4 and J usage is TRBJ2-7, with D perhaps TRBD2 (6 bases). V was trimmed by 3 bases and J by 6 bases, leaving 15 bases between them. The CDR3 covers 14 residues. CDR3 sequence: CASSLGGVYGEQYF. CDR3 in DNA: TGTGCCAGCAGTTTGGGGGGAGTTTATGGCGAGCAGTACTTC.

This clonotype has just a few counts. The chain links TRBV6-5 to TRBJ1-2; 7 bases align to TRBD1. Trimming at V came to 6 bases and at J to 5 bases, leaving 6 bases not matched to a gene. CDR1 MNHEY and CDR2 SVGAGI come from the germline V gene. CDR3 size: 13 residues. This CDR3 reads CASRLDRRYGYTF. In nucleotides, the CDR3 is TGTGCCAGCAGGCTGGACAGGAGATATGGCTACACCTTC.

The chain is built from TRBV6-8 and TRBJ2-4; TRBD1 matches at 9 bases. With 6 bases clipped from V and 7 bases from J, the junction kept 7 bases outside the gene matches. CDR1 and CDR2 from the germline V gene are MNHGY and SAAAGT. The CDR3 has 14 residues. In DNA, the CDR3 is TGTGCCAGCAGAGTCACAGGGGGCAGGAACATTCAGTACTTC. This sequence encodes CASRVTGGRNIQYF.

The CDR3 region is CAISETTGTMNTEAFF. In DNA form, the CDR3 reads TGTGCCATCAGTGAAACGACAGGAACCATGAACACTGAAGCTTTCTTT. The rearrangement uses TRBV10-3 and TRBJ1-1, with D perhaps TRBD1 (6 bases). Germline loops: CDR1 ENHRY, CDR2 SYGVKD. Between the trimmed V and J ends, which lost 3 bases and 0 bases, there was a span of 14 bases. The CDR3 covers 16 residues.

There are a few counts of this clonotype. The V call is TRBV12-3 or TRBV12-4, the J call TRBJ2-6, with 7 positions matching TRBD1. This CDR3 comprises 16 residues. V trimming: 3 bases; J trimming: 6 bases; junction bases outside the gene matches: 8. The CDR3 sequence is CASSLGQPLTANVLTF. DNA for the CDR3: TGTGCCAGCAGTTTGGGACAGCCGCTTACGGCCAACGTCCTGACTTTC.

This clonotype has more than one count but fewer than ten. J is TRBJ1-2 and V is TRBV27, with 8 bases that match TRBD1. The J segment lost 5 bases and the V segment lost 1 base, leaving 6 bases of the junction unmatched. The germline V gene encodes CDR1 MNHEY and CDR2 SMNVEV (reference sequence). The CDR3 covers 15 residues. CDR3 DNA sequence: TGTGCCAGCAGTTTATATGGACAGGGCGGTTATGGCTACACCTTC. Translation gives CASSLYGQGGYGYTF.

The chain recombines TRBV7-9 with TRBJ1-1; D is unclear. In germline, CDR1 is SEHNR, CDR2 FQNEAQ (reference sequence). The CDR3 covers 14 residues. Trimming left V 5 bases short and J 4 bases short, with 14 bases between. CDR3 sequence: CASSPVLMGTEAFF. In DNA form, the CDR3 reads TGTGCCAGCAGCCCCGTCCTGATGGGCACTGAAGCTTTCTTT.

The chain combines TRBV7-6 with TRBJ2-7; TRBD2 agrees at 13 bases. V lost 4 bases to trimming and J lost 3 bases; unmatched junction nucleotides: 6. The CDR3 is 16 amino acids. The germline V gene encodes CDR1 SGHVS and CDR2 FNYEAQ. CDR3 loop: CASSSRTSGRFYEQYF. CDR3 in DNA: TGTGCCAGCAGCTCCAGGACTAGCGGGAGATTCTACGAGCAGTACTTC.

The gene calls are TRBV12-3 or TRBV12-4 and TRBJ2-5, with 8 bases identical to TRBD2. There are 16 residues in the CDR3. The J segment lost 0 bases and the V segment lost 0 bases, leaving 3 bases of the junction unmatched. The CDR3 DNA is TGTGCCAGCAGTTTAGCACGGGGGGGGTACCAAGAGACCCAGTACTTC. Translated, it gives CASSLARGGYQETQYF.

This rearrangement joins TRBV19 to TRBJ1-5; D not certain. Germline-derived CDR1 and CDR2 are LNHDA and SQIVND (reference sequence). The CDR3 sequence is 15 residues long. V was pared by 8 bases and J by 2 bases, with 16 bases between. CDR3 loop: CASARTFGGNQPQHF. Here the CDR3 DNA reads TGTGCCAGTGCAAGGACCTTTGGAGGCAATCAGCCCCAGCATTTT. Full variable domain (missing parts from reference TRBV19 and TRBJ1-5): DGGITQSPKYLFRKEGQNVTLSCEQNLNHDAMYWYRQDPGQGLRLIYYSQIVNDFQKGDIAEGYSVSREKKESFPLTVTSAQKNPTAFYLCASARTFGGNQPQHFGDGTRLSIL.

Only a few counts were recorded for this clonotype. The chain joins TRBV7-3 to TRBJ1-1; TRBD1 is a possible D gene (6 bases). The V and J ends lost 7 bases and 0 bases respectively, with 12 bases between them. Germline CDR1 and CDR2: SGHTA and FQGTGA. This CDR3 contains 14 residues. CDR3 sequence: CASKRGALNTEAFF. The CDR3 DNA reads as TGTGCCAGCAAACGGGGGGCCTTGAACACTGAAGCTTTCTTT. Together with reference TRBV7-3 and TRBJ1-1, the CDR3 gives the full variable domain: GAGVSQTPSNKVTEKGKYVELRCDPISGHTALYWYRQSLGQGPEFLIYFQGTGAADDSGLPNDRFFAVRPEGSVSTLKIQRTERGDSAVYLCASKRGALNTEAFFGQGTRLTVV.